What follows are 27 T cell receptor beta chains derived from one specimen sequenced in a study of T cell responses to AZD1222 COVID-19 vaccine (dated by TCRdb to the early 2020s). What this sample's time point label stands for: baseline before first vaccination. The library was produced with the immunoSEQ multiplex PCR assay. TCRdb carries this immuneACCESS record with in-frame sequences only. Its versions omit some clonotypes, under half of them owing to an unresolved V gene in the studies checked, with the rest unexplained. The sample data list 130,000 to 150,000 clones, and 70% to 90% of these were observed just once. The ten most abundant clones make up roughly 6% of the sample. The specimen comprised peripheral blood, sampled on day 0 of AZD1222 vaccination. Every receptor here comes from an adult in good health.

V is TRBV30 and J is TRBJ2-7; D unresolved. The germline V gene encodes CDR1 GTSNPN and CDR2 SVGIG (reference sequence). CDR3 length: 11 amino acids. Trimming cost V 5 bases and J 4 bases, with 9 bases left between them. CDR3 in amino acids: CAWAHSYEQYF. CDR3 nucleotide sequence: TGTGCCTGGGCTCACAGTTACGAGCAGTACTTC.

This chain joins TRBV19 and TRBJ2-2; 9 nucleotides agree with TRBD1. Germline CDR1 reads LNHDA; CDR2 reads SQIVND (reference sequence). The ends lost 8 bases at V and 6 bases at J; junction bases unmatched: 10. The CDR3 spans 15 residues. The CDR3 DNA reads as TGTGCCAGTCGTCCCGGGACAGGGAGTTCCGGGGAGCTGTTTTTT. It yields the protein CASRPGTGSSGELFF.

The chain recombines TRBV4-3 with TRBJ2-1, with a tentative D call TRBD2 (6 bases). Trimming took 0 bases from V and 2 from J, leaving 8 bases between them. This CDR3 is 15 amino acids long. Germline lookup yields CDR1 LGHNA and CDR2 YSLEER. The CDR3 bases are TGCGCCAGCAGCCAAGATGGAGGGACCTACAATGAGCAGTTCTTC. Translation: CASSQDGGTYNEQFF.

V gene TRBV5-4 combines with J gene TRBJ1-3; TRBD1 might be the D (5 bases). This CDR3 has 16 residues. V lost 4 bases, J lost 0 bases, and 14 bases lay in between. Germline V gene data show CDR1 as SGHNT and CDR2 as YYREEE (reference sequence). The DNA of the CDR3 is TGTGCCAGCAGCCCCGGACGAGGGGTCTCTGGAAACACCATATATTTT. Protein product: CASSPGRGVSGNTIYF.

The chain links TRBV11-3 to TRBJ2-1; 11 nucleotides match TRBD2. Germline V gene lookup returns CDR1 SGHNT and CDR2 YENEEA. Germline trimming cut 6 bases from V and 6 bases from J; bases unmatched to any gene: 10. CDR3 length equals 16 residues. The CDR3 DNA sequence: TGTGCCAGCAGAGGTCAAGGGACTAGCGGCCCCAATGAGCAGTTCTTC. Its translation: CASRGQGTSGPNEQFF.

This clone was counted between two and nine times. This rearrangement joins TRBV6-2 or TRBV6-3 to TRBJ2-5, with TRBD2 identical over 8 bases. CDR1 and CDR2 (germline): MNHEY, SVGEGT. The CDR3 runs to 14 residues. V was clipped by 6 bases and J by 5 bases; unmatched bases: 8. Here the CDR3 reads CASSSGLEAETQYF. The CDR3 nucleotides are TGTGCCAGCAGCTCGGGACTAGAGGCGGAGACCCAGTACTTC.

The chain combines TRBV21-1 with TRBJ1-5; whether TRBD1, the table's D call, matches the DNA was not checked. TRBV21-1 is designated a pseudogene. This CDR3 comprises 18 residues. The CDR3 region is CASSKGVGTPISNQPQHF. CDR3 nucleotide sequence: TGTGCCAGCAGCAAAGGGGTAGGGACACCGATTAGCAATCAGCCCCAGCATTTT.

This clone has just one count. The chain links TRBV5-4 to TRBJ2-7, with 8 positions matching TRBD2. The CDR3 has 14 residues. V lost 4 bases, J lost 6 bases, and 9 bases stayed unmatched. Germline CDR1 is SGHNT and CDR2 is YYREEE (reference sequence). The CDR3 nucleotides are TGTGCCAGCAGCCGCGACGGGACTAGTCTCGAGCAGTACTTC. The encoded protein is CASSRDGTSLEQYF.

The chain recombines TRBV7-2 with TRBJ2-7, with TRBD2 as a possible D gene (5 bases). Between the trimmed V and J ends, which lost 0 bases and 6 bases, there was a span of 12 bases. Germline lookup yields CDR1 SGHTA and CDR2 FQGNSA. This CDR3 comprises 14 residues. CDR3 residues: CASSLAGDFSEQYF. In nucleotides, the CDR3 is TGTGCCAGCAGCTTAGCGGGAGATTTTAGCGAGCAGTACTTC.

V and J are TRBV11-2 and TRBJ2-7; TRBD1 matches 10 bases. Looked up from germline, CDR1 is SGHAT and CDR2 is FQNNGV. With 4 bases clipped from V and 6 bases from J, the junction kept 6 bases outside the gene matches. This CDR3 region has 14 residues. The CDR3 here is CASSSPRTGGEQYF. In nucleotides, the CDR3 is TGTGCCAGCAGCTCTCCCCGGACAGGGGGCGAGCAGTACTTC.

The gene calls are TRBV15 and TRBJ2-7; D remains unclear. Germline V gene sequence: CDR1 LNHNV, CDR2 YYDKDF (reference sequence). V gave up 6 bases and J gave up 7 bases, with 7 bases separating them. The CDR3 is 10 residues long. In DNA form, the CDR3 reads TGTGCCACCAGGGCATTAGAGCAGTACTTC. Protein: CATRALEQYF.

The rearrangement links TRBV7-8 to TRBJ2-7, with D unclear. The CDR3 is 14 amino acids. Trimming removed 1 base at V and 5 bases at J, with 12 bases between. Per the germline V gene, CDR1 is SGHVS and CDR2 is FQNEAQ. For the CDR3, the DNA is TGTGCCAGCAGCTTAGGACCTACTGGGAACGAGCAGTACTTC. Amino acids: CASSLGPTGNEQYF.

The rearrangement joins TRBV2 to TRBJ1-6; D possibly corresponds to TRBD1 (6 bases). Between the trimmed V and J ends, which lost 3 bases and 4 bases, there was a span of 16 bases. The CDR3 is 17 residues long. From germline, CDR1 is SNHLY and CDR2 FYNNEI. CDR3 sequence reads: CASSERGGQGYNSPLHF. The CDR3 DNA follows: TGTGCCAGCAGTGAGAGGGGGGGGCAGGGTTATAATTCACCCCTCCACTTT.

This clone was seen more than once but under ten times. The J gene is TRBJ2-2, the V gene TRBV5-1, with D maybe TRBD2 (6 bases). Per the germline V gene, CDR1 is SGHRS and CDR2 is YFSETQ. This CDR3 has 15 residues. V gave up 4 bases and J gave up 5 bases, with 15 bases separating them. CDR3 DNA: TGCGCCAGCAGCGCTGTCGCAGGGAGGACCGGGGAGCTGTTTTTT. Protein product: CASSAVAGRTGELFF.

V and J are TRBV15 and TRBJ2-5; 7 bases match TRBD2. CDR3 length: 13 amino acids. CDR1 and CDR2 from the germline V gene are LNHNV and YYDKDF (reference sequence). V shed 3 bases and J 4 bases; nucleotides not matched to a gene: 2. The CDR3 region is CATSSVAGETQYF. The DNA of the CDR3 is TGTGCCACCAGCAGCGTAGCGGGAGAGACCCAGTACTTC.

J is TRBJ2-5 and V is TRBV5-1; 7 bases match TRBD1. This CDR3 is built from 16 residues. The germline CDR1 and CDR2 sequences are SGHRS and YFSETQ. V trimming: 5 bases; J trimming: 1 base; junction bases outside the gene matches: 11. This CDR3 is CASRGTVGIPQETQYF. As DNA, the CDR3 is TGCGCCAGCAGAGGGACAGTTGGAATTCCCCAAGAGACCCAGTACTTC.

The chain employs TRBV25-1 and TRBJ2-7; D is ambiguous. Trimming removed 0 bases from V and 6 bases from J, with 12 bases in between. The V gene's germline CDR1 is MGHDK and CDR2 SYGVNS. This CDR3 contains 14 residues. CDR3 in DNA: TGTGCCAGCAGTGAATATGGGAATCTGGGCGAGCAGTACTTC. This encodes CASSEYGNLGEQYF.

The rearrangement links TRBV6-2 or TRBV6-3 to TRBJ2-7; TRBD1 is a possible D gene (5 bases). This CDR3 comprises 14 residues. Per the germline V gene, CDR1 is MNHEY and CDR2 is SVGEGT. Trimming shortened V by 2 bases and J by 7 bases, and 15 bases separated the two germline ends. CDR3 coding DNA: TGTGCCAGCAGTTACCGTCAGGGCCTAGAGGAGCAGTACTTC. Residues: CASSYRQGLEEQYF.

CDR3 nucleotide sequence: TGTGCCAGCAGCTTAATTGCAGAGGCGAATGAGCAGTTCTTC. Amino acid sequence: CASSLIAEANEQFF. The chain recombines TRBV7-8 with TRBJ2-1, with no clear D. Trimming pared 2 bases from V and 7 bases from J, leaving 12 bases between. This CDR3 contains 14 residues. CDR1 and CDR2 from the germline V gene are SGHVS and FQNEAQ.

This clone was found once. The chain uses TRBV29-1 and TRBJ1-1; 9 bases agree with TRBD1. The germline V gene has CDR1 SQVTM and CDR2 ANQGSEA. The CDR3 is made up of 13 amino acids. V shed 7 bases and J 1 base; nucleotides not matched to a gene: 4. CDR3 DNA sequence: TGCAGCGGGTCGACAGGGGGGAACACTGAAGCTTTCTTT. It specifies CSGSTGGNTEAFF.

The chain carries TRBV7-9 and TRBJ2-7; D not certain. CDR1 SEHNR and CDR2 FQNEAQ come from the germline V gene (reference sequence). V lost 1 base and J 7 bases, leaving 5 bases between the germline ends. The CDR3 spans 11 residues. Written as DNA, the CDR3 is TGTGCCAGCAGCTTAGGACAAGAGCAGTACTTC. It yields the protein CASSLGQEQYF.

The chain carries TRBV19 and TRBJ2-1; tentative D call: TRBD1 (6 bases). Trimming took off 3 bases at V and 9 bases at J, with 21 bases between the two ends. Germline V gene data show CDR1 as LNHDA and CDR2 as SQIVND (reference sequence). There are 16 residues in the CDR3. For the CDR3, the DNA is TGTGCCAGTAGTATTCGCGGGCCCTCCGGACAGACTGAGCAGTTCTTC. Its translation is CASSIRGPSGQTEQFF.

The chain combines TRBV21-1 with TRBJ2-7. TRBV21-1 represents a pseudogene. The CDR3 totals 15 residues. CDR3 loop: CASSKRVFSSYEQYF. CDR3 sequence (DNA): TGTGCCAGCAGCAAAAGGGTTTTCAGCTCCTACGAGCAGTACTTC.

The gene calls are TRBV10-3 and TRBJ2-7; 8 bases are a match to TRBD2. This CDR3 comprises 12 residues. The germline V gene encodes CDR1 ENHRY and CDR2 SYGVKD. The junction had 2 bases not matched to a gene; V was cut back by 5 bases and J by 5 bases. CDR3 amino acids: CAISRTSNEQYF. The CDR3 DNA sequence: TGTGCCATCAGTAGGACTAGCAACGAGCAGTACTTC.

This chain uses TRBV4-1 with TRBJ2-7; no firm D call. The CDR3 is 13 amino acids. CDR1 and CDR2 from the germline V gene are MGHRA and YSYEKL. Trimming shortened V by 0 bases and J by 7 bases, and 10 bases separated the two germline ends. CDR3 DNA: TGCGCCAGCAGCCAAGACAGATTCTGGGAGCAGTACTTC. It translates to CASSQDRFWEQYF.

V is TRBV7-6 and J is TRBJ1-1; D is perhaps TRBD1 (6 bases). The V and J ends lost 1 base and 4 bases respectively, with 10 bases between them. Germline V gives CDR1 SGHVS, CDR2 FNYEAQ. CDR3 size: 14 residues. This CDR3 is CASSLEGGFTEAFF. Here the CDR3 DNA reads TGTGCCAGCAGCTTAGAGGGGGGATTCACTGAAGCTTTCTTT.

The CDR3 DNA reads TGCGCCAGCAGCCAAAGAAGCTTGGACAGTAGCAATCAGCCCCAGCATTTT. Translating it yields CASSQRSLDSSNQPQHF. The chain links TRBV4-1 to TRBJ1-5, with a possible D match to TRBD1 (6 bases). Trimming removed 2 bases from V and 0 bases from J, with 14 bases in between. The CDR3 sequence is 17 residues long. CDR1 is MGHRA, CDR2 YSYEKL, per germline.